The text below deals with one T cell receptor beta chain. What it recognizes is unknown. The CDR3 spans 15 residues. Trimming stripped 0 bases from V and 2 bases from J, with 10 bases between. CDR1 and CDR2 from the germline V gene are KGHSH and LQKENI. These data belong to a study of T cell responses to AZD1222 COVID-19 vaccine. Overall study findings and caveats: Spike-wide coverage was observed for vaccine-associated CD4 TCRs, with dominant responses at 160-218 and 743-854. Repertoires were sampled only after the peak T cell response. Just a handful of people given AZD1222 tested seropositive at baseline.

The method was immunoSEQ multiplex PCR; TCRdb's version includes in-frame clones alone and lacks a portion of them. The table has 140,000 or so clones, around 94% seen once; the top ten hold 12%. This receptor was taken from an adult who had recovered from COVID-19. Sequencing was performed on peripheral blood, taken after recovery from COVID-19. The rearrangement uses TRBV18 and TRBJ1-2, with D maybe TRBD1 (5 bases). CDR3 in DNA: TGTGCCAGCTCACCACCTCGGCAGGGAAACTATGGCTACACCTTC. As protein: CASSPPRQGNYGYTF.